This T cell receptor (beta chain) was captured in a study of cytomegalovirus exposure and HLA in healthy donors. Germline CDR1 and CDR2: SGHRS and YFSETQ. The V and J ends lost 4 bases and 6 bases respectively, with 19 bases between them. The CDR3 has 15 residues. The PCR made use of 60 Vbeta and 13 Jbeta primers. TCRdb's table, derived via immunoSEQ multiplex PCR, lists solely in-frame clones and lacks some. The sample yields 18,000 or so clones, about 77% seen once. The chain uses TRBV5-1 and TRBJ1-1; possibly TRBD1 for D (6 bases). The TCR sequence derives from a man aged 18 to 29 in good health and CMV-seronegative. Sequenced material: PBMCs. As DNA, the CDR3 is TGCGCCAGCAGCGATTACAGCAGGGGAAGGGCTGAAGCTTTCTTT. Translated: CASSDYSRGRAEAFF.